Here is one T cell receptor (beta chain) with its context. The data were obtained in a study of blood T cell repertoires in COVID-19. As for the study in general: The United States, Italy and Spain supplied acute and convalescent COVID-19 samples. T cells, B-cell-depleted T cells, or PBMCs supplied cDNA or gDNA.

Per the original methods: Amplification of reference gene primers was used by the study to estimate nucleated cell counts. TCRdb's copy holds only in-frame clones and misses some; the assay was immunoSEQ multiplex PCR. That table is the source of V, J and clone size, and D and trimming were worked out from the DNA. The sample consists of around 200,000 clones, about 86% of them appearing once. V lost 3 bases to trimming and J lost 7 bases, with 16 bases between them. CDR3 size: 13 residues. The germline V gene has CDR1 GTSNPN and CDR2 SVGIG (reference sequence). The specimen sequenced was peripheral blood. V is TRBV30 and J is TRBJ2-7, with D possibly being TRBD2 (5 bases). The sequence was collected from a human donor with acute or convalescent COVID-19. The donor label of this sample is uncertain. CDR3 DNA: TGTGCCTGGAGAGAGGGCCTAACGGAAGAGCAGTACTTC. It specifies CAWREGLTEEQYF.